This record covers a single T cell receptor beta chain. Its antigen is unknown. Using its own MiXCR run on the 5' RACE reads, TCRdb lists one record per CDR3 protein. Of around 340,000 distinct CDR3 sequences detected, 15% to 20% appear once; the ten largest clones hold about a fifth. This CDR3 spans 13 amino acids. The germline V gene has CDR1 SGHAT and CDR2 FQNNGV. V lost 5 bases and J 3 bases, leaving 11 bases between the germline ends. This entry belongs to a study of T-cell memory formation after mild COVID-19. On the study more broadly: TCR clusters largely stayed donor specific.

Study-level points and caveats: The appearance of some responding clones in pre-infection memory suggested that cross-reactive memory joined. CM and EM subsets held most contracting CD4+ clones; EMRA held CD8+ ones. Clonal second-wave expansions that peaked on day 37 had unconfirmed SARS-CoV-2 specificity.

This rearrangement joins TRBV11-2 to TRBJ2-7; D not certain. Sequenced material: PBMCs or a T cell subset sorted from them (not recorded which). The sequence was collected from a man aged 18-30 years who had mild COVID-19 (a few samples of this study predate the infection). Cell type and time point are not known. CDR3 sequence reads: CASSPSDVYEQYF. DNA for the CDR3: TGTGCCAGCAGCCCGTCAGACGTCTACGAGCAGTACTTC. Complete variable domain (other parts from reference TRBV11-2 and TRBJ2-7): EAGVAQSPRYKIIEKRQSVAFWCNPISGHATLYWYQQILGQGPKLLIQFQNNGVVDDSQLPKDRFSAERLKGVDSTLKIQPAKLEDSAVYLCASSPSDVYEQYFGPGTRLTVT.